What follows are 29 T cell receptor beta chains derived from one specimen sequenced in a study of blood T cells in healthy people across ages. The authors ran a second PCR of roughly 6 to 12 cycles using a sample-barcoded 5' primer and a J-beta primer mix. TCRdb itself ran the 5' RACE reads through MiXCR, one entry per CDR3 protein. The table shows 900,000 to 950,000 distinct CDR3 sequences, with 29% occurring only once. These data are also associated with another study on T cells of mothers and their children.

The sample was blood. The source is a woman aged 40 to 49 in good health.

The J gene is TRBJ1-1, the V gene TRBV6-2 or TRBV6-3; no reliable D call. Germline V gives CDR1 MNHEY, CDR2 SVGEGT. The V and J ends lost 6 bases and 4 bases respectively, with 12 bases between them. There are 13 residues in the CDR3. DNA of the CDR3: TGTGCCAGCAGAGAGATCCGGGGCACTGAAGCTTTCTTT. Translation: CASREIRGTEAFF.

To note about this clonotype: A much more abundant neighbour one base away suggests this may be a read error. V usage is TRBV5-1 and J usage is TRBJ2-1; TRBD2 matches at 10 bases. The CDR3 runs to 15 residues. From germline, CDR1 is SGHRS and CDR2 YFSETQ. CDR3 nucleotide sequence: TGCACCAGCAGCTTCGCTAGCGGGGGTCGGTATGAGCAGTTCTTC. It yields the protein CTSSFASGGRYEQFF.

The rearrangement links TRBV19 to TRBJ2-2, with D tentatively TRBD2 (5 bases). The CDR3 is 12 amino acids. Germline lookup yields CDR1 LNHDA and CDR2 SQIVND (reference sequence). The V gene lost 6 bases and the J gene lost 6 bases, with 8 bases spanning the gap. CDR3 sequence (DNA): TGTGCCAGTAGCACCGGGGCCGGGGAGCTGTTTTTT. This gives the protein CASSTGAGELFF.

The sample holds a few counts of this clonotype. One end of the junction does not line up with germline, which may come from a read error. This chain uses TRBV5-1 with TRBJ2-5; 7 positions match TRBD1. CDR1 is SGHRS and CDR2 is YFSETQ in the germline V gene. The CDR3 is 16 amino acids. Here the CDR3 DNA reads TGCGCCAGTAGCTTGAACCCACAGGGGCAGAAGGAGACCCGGTACTTC. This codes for CASSLNPQGQKETRYF.

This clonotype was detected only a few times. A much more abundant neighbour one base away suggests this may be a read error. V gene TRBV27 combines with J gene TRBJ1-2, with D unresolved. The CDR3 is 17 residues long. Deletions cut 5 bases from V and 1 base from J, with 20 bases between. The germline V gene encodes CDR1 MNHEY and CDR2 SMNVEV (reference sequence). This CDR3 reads CASSQTPAKTDNYGYTF. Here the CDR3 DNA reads TGTGCCAGCAGTCAAACCCCCGCAAAAACCGATAACTATGGCTACACCTTC.

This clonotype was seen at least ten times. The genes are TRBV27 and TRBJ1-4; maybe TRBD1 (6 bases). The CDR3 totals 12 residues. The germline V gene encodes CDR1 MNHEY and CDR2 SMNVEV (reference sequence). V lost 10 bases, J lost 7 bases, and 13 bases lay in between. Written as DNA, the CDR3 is TGTGCCACTCGGGGGCTCGGTGAAAAACTGTTTTTT. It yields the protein CATRGLGEKLFF.

The CDR3 is CSATQQAGSSGANVLTF. The DNA for the CDR3 is TGCAGTGCTACCCAACAGGCAGGTAGCTCTGGGGCCAACGTCCTGACTTTC. This chain uses TRBV20-1 with TRBJ2-6, with D perhaps TRBD1 (5 bases). The length of the CDR3 is 17 residues. CDR1 is DFQATT and CDR2 is SNEGSKA in the germline V gene (reference sequence). Trimming pared 4 bases from V and 0 bases from J, leaving 16 bases between.

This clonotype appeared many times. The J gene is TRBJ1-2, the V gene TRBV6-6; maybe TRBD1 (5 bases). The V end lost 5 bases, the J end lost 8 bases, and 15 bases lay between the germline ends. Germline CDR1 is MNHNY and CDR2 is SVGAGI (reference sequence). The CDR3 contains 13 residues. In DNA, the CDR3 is TGTGCCAGCAGTCACAGCGGTCGGGGCGGCTACACCTTC. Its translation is CASSHSGRGGYTF.

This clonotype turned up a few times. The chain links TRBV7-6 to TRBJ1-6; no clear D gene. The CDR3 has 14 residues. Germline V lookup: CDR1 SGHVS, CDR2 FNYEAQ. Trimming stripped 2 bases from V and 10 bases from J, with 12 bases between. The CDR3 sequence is CASSLQERPSPLHF. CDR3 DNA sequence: TGTGCCAGCAGCTTACAGGAAAGGCCCTCACCCCTCCACTTT.

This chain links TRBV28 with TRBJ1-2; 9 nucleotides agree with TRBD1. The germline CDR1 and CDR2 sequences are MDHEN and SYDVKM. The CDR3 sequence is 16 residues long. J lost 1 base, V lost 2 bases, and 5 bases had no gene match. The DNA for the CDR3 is TGTGCCAGCAGTTTACCCGGGACAGGGATTAACTATGGCTACACCTTC. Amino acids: CASSLPGTGINYGYTF.

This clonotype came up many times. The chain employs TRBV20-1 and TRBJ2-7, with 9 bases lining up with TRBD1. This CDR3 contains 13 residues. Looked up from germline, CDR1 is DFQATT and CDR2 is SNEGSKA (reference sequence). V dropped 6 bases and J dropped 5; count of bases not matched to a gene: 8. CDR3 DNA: TGCAGTGCGCAGGGACAGGGTCAGAACGAGCAGTACTTC. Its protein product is CSAQGQGQNEQYF.

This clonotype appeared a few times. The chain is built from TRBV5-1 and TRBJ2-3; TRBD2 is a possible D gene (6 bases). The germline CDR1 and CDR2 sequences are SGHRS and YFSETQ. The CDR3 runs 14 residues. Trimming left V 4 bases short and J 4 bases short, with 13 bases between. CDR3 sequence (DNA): TGCGCCAGCAGCGTAACGACGGGAGCAGATACGCAGTATTTT. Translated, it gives CASSVTTGADTQYF. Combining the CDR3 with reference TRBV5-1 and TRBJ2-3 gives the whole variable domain KAGVTQTPRYLIKTRGQQVTLSCSPISGHRSVSWYQQTPGQGLQFLFEYFSETQRNKGNFPGRFSGRQFSNSRSEMNVSTLELGDSALYLCASSVTTGADTQYFGPGTRLTVL.

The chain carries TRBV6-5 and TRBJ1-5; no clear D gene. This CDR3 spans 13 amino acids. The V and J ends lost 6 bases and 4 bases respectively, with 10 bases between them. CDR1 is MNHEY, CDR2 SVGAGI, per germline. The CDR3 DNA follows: TGTGCCAGCAGCCATGGGCTAAATCAGCCCCAGCATTTT. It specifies CASSHGLNQPQHF.

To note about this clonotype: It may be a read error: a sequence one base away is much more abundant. CDR3 DNA: TGTGCCAGCAGCTTCACCAGCGGGGGGCTGTCCTACAATGAGCAGTACTTC. Its translation is CASSFTSGGLSYNEQYF. The J gene is TRBJ2-4, the V gene TRBV7-2; TRBD2 aligns across 9 bases. This CDR3 is built from 17 residues. Trimming cost V 3 bases and J 13 bases; bases outside gene matches: 19. Per the germline V gene, CDR1 is SGHTA and CDR2 is FQGNSA.

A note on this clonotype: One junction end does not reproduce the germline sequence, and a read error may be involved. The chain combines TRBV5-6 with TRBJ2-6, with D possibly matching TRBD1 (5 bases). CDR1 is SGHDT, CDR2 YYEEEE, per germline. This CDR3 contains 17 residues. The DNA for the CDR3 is TGTGCTAGCAGCTTGGCAAGGCAGGGCTCTGGGGCCAACATCCTGACTTTC. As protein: CASSLARQGSGANILTF. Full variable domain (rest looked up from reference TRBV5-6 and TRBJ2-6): DAGVTQSPTHLIKTRGQQVTLRCSPKSGHDTVSWYQQALGQGPQFIFQYYEEEERQRGNFPDRFSGHQFPNYSSELNVNALLLGDSALYLCASSLARQGSGANILTFGAGSRLTVL.

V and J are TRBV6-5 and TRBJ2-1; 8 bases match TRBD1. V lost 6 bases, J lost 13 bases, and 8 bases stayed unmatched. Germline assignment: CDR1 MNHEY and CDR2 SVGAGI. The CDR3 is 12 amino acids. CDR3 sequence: CASSGQGETQFF. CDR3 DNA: TGTGCCAGCAGCGGACAGGGAGAGACCCAGTTCTTC.

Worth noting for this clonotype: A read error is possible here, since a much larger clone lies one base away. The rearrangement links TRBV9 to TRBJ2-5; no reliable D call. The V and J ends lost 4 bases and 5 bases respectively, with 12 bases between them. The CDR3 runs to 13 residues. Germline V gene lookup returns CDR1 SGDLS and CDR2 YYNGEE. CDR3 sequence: CASSSLMRETQYF. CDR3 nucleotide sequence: TGTGCCAGCAGCTCCCTAATGAGGGAGACCCAGTACTTC.

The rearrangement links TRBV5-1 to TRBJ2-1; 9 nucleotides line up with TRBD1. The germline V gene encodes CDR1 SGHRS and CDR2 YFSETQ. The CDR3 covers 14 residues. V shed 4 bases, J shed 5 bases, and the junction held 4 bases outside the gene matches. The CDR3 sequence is CASSKGTGNNEQFF. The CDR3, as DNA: TGCGCCAGCAGCAAAGGGACAGGGAACAATGAGCAGTTCTTC.

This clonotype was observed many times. The CDR3 region has the DNA TGTGCCAGCAGCTTAGGTTCGCACTACGAGCAGTACTTC. Protein: CASSLGSHYEQYF. The chain uses TRBV7-8 and TRBJ2-7; the D is unclear. The germline gives CDR1 SGHVS, CDR2 FQNEAQ. The CDR3 contains 13 residues. Trimming stripped 1 base from V and 3 bases from J, with 7 bases between.

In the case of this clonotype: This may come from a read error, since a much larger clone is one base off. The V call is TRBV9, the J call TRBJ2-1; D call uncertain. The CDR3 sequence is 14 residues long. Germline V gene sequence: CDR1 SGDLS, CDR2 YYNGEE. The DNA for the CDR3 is TGTGCCAGCAGCTCCCGGTTCGCCGGAAATGAGCAGGTCTTC. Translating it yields CASSSRFAGNEQVF.

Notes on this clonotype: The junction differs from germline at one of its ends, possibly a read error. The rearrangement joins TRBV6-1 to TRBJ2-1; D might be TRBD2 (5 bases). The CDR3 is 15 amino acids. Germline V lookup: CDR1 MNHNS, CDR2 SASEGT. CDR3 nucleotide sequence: TGTGCCGGCAGTGAACTAGTAATAAGGTACAATGAGCAGTTCTTC. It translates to CAGSELVIRYNEQFF.

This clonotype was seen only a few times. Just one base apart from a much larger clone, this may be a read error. The CDR3 protein is CAISDETGGCYEQYF. CDR3 sequence (DNA): TGTGCCATCAGTGACGAGACAGGGGGCTGCTACGAGCAGTACTTC. This chain links TRBV10-3 with TRBJ2-7; the match to TRBD1 covers 10 bases. Germline loops: CDR1 ENHRY, CDR2 SYGVKD. There are 15 residues in the CDR3. J lost 3 bases, V lost 3 bases, and 5 bases had no gene match.

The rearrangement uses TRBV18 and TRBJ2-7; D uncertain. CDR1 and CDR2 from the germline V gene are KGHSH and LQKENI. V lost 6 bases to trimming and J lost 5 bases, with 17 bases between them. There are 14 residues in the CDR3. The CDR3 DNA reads TGTGCCAGCTCTCAACAGAGAACCCCGGACGAGCAGTACTTC. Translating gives CASSQQRTPDEQYF.

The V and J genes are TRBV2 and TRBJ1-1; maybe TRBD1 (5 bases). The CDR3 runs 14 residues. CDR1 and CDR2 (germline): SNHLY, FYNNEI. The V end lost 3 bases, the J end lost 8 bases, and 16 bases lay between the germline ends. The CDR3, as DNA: TGTGCCAGCAGTGAGGAGGGGAGGACGGCCGAAGCTTTCTTT. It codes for CASSEEGRTAEAFF. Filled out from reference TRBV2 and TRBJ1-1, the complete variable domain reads EPEVTQTPSHQVTQMGQEVILRCVPISNHLYFYWYRQILGQKVEFLVSFYNNEISEKSEIFDDQFSVERPDGSNFTLKIRSTKLEDSAMYFCASSEEGRTAEAFFGQGTRLTVV.

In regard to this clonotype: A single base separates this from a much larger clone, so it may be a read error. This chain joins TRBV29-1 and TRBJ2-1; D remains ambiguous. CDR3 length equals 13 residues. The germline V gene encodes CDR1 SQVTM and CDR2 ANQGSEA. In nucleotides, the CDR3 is TGCAGCGCAGACCCAGGCTCCTACAATGAGCGGTTCTTC. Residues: CSADPGSYNERFF.

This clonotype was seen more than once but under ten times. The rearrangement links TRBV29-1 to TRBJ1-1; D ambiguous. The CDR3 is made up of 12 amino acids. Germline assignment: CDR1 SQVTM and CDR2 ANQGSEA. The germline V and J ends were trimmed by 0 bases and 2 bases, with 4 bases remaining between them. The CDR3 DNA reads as TGCAGCGTTGAAGAGTTCAACACTGAAGCTTTCTTT. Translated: CSVEEFNTEAFF.

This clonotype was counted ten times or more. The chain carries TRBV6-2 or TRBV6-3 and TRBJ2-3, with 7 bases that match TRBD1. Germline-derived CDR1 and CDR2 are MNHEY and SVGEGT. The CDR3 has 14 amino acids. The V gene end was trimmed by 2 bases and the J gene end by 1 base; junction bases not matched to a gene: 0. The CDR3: CASSYGTGTDTQYF. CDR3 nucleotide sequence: TGTGCCAGCAGTTACGGGACAGGCACAGATACGCAGTATTTT.

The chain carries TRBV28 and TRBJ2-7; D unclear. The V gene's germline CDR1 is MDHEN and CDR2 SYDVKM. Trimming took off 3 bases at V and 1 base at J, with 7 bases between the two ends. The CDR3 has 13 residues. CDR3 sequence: CASSFPQSYEQYF. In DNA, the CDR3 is TGTGCCAGCAGTTTCCCCCAGTCCTACGAGCAGTACTTC.

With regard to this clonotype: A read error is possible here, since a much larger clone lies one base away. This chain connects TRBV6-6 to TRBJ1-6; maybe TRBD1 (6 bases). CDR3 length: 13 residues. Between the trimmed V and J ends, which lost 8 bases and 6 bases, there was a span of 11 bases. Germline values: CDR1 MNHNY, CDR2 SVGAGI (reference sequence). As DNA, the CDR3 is TGTGCCAGCGGGTCGGACAGTAATTCACCCCTCCACTTT. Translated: CASGSDSNSPLHF.